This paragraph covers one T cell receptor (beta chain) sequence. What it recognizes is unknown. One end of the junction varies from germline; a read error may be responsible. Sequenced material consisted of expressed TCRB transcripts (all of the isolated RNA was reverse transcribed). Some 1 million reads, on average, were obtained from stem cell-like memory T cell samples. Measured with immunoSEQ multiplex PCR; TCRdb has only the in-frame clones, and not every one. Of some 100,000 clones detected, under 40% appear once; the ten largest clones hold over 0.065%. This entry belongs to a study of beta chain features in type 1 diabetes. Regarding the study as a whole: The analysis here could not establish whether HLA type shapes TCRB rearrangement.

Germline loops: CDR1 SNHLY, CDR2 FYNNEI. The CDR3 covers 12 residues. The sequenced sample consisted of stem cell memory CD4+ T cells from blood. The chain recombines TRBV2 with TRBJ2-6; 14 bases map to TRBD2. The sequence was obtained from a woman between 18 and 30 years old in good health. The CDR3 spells CASSLRLAGGVF. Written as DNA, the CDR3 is TGTGCCAGCAGTCTTAGACTAGCGGGGGGGGTTTTC.